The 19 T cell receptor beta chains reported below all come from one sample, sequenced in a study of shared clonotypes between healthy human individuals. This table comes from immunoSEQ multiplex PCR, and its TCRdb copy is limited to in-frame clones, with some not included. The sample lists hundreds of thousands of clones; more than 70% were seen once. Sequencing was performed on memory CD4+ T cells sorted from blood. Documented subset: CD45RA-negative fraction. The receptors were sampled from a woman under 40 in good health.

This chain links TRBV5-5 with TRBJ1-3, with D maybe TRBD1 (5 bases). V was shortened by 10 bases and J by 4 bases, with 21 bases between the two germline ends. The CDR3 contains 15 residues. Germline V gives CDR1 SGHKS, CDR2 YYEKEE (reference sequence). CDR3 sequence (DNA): TGTGCCTCGGTCCTGGGACTGACAAAGGGAAACACCATATATTTT. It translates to CASVLGLTKGNTIYF.

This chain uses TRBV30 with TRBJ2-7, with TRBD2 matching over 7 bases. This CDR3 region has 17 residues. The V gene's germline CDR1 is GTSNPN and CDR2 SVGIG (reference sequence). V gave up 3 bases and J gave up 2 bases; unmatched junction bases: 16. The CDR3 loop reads CAWRPYSGTTRPYEQYF. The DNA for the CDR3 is TGTGCCTGGAGGCCCTACTCCGGGACTACTAGACCCTACGAGCAGTACTTC.

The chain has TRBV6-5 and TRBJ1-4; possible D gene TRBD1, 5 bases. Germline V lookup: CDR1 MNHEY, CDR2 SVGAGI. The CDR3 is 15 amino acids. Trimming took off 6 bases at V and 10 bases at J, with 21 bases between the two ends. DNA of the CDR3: TGTGCCAGCAGCCGCACCCCAGGGCCCCCGGGAAAACTGTTTTTT. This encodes CASSRTPGPPGKLFF.

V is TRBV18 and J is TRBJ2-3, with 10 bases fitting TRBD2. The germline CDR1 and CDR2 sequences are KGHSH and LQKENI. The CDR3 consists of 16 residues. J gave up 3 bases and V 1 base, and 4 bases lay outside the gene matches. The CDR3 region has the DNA TGTGCCAGCTCACCACAAGCGGGAGGGCCAACAGATACGCAGTATTTT. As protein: CASSPQAGGPTDTQYF.

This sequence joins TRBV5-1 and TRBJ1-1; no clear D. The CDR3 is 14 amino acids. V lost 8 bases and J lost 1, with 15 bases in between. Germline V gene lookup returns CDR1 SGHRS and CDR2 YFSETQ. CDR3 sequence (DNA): TGCGCCAGTCAGCAAGGACCCGCGAACACTGAAGCTTTCTTT. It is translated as CASQQGPANTEAFF.

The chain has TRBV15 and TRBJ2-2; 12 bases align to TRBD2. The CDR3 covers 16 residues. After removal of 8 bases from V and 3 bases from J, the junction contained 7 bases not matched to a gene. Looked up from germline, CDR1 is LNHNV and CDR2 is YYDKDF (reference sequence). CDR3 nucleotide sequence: TGTGCCACCGCTAGCGGGAGGGCCGGGGACACCGGGGAGCTGTTTTTT. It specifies CATASGRAGDTGELFF.

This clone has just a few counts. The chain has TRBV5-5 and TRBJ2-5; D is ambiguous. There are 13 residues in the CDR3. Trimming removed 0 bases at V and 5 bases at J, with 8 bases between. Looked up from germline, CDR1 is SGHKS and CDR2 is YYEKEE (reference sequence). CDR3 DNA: TGTGCCAGCAGCTTGGCGATCTGGGAGACCCAGTACTTC. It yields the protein CASSLAIWETQYF.

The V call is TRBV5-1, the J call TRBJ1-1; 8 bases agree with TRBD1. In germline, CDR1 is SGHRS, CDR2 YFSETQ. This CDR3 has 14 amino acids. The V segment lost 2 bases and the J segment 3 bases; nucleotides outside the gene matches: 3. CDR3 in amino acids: CASSLPGQDTEAFF. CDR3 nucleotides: TGCGCCAGCAGCTTACCGGGACAGGACACTGAAGCTTTCTTT. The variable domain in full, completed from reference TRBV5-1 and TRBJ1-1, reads KAGVTQTPRYLIKTRGQQVTLSCSPISGHRSVSWYQQTPGQGLQFLFEYFSETQRNKGNFPGRFSGRQFSNSRSEMNVSTLELGDSALYLCASSLPGQDTEAFFGQGTRLTVV.

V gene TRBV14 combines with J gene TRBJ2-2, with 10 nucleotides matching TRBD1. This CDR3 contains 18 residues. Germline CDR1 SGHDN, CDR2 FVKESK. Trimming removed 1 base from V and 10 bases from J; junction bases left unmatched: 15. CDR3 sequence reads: CASSQGGFVGTGVEELFF. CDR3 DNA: TGTGCCAGCAGCCAAGGGGGATTCGTTGGGACAGGGGTGGAGGAGCTGTTTTTT.

The CDR3 loop is CASSATGGTQPQHF. The DNA of the CDR3 is TGTGCCAGCAGTGCTACAGGGGGGACACAGCCCCAGCATTTT. The V call is TRBV6-1, the J call TRBJ1-5; 8 positions match TRBD1. The CDR3 is 14 amino acids. Germline V gene lookup returns CDR1 MNHNS and CDR2 SASEGT. V lost 4 bases, J lost 7 bases, and 6 bases stayed unmatched.

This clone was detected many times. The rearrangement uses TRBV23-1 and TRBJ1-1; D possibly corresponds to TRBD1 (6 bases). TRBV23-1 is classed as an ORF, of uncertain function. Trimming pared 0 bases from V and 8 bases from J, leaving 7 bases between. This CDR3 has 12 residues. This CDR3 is CASSQSGTEAFF. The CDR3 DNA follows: TGCGCCAGCAGTCAATCCGGGACAGAAGCTTTCTTT.

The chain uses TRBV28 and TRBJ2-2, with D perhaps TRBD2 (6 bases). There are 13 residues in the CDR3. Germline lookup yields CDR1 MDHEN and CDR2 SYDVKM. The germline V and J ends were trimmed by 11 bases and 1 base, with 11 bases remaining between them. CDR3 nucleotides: TGTGCCGCGATAGCGGTGAACACCGGGGAGCTGTTTTTT. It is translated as CAAIAVNTGELFF.

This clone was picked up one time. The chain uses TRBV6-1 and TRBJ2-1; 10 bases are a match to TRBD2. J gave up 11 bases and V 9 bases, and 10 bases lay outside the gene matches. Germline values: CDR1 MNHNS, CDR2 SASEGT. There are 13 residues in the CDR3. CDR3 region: CASSLAGEMKQFF. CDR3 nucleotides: TGTGCCAGTTCTCTAGCGGGAGAAATGAAGCAGTTCTTC.

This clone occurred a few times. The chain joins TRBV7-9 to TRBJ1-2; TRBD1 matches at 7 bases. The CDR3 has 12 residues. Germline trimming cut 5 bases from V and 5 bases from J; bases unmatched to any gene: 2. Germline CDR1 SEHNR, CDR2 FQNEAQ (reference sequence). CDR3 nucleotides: TGTGCCAGCAGCGGGACAGAGTATGGCTACACCTTC. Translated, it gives CASSGTEYGYTF.

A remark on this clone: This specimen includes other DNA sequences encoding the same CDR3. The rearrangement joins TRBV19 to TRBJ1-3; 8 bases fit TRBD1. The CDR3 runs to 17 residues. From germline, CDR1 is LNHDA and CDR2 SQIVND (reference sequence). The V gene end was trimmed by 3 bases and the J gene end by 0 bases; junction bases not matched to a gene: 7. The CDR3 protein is CASSIRQGSSSGNTIYF. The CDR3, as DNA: TGTGCCAGTAGTATCCGACAGGGGTCTAGCTCTGGAAACACCATATATTTT. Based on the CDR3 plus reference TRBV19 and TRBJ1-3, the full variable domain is DGGITQSPKYLFRKEGQNVTLSCEQNLNHDAMYWYRQDPGQGLRLIYYSQIVNDFQKGDIAEGYSVSREKKESFPLTVTSAQKNPTAFYLCASSIRQGSSSGNTIYFGEGSWLTVV.

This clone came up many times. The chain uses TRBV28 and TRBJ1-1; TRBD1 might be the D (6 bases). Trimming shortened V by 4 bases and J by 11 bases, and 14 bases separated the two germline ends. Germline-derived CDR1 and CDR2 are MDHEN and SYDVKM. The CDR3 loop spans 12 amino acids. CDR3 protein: CASSSDTGRAFF. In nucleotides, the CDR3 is TGTGCCAGCAGTTCAGATACAGGGAGGGCTTTCTTT.

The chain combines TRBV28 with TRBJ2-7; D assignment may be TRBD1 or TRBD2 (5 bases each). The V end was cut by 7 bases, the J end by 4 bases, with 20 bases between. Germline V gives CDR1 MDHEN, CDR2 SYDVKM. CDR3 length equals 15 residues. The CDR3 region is CASTLTGRTRYEQYF. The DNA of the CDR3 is TGTGCCAGCACCCTTACGGGGCGGACACGGTACGAGCAGTACTTC. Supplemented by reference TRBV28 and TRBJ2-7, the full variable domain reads DVKVTQSSRYLVKRTGEKVFLECVQDMDHENMFWYRQDPGLGLRLIYFSYDVKMKEKGDIPEGYSVSREKKERFSLILESASTNQTSMYLCASTLTGRTRYEQYFGPGTRLTVT.

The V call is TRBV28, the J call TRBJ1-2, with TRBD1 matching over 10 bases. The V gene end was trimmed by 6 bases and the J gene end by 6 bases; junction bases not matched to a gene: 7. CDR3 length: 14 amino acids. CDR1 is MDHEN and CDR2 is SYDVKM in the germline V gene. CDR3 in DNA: TGTGCCAGCAGGACGACAGGGGGCCGGGATGGCTACACCTTC. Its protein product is CASRTTGGRDGYTF.

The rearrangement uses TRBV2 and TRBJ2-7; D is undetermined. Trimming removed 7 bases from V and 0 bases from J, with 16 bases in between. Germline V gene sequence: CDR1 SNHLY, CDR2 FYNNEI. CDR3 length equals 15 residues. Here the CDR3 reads CASKGQVTSSYEQYF. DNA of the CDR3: TGTGCCAGCAAGGGCCAGGTGACAAGCTCCTACGAGCAGTACTTC. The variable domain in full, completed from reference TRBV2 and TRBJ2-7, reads EPEVTQTPSHQVTQMGQEVILRCVPISNHLYFYWYRQILGQKVEFLVSFYNNEISEKSEIFDDQFSVERPDGSNFTLKIRSTKLEDSAMYFCASKGQVTSSYEQYFGPGTRLTVT.